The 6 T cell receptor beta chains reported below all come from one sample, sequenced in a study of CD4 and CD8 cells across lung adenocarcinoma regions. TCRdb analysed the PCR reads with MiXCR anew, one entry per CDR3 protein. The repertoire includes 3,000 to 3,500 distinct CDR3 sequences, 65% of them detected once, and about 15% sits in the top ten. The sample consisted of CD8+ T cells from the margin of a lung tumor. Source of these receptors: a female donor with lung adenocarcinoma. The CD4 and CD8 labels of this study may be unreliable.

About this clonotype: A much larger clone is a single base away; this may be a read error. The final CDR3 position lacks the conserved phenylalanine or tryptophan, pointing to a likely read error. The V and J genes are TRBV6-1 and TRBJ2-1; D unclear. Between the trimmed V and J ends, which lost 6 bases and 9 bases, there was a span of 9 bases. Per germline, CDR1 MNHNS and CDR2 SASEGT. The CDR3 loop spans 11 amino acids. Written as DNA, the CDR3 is TGTGCCAGCAGACTTTATAGTGAGCAGTTCTTA. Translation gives CASRLYSEQFL.

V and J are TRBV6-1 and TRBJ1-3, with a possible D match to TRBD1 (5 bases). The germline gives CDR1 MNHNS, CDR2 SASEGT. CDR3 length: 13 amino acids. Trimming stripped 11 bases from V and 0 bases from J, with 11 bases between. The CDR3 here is CASRRGSGNTIYF. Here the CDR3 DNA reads TGTGCCTCCCGAAGGGGCTCTGGAAACACCATATATTTT.

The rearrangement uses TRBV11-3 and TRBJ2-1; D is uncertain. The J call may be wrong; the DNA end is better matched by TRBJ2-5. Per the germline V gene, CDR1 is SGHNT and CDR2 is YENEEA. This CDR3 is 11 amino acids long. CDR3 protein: CASSFQETQYF. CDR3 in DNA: TGTGCCAGCAGCTTCCAAGAGACCCAGTACTTC.

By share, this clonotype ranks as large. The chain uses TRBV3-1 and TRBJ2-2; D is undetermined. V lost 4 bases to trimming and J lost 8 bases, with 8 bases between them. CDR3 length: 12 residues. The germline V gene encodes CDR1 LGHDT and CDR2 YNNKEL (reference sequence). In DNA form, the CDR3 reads TGTGCCAGCAGCCGGATGGGGGGGGAGCTGTTTTTT. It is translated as CASSRMGGELFF.

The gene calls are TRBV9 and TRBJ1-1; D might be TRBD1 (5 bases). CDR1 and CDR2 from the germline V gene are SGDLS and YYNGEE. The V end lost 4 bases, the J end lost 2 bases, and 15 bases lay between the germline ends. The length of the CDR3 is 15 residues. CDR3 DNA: TGTGCCAGCAGCACTACCGGGACGGTCAACACTGAAGCTTTCTTT. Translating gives CASSTTGTVNTEAFF.

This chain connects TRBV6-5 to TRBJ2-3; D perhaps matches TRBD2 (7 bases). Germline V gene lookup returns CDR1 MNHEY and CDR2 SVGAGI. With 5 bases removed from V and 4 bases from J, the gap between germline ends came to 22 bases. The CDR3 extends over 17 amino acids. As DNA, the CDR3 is TGTGCCAGCAGTCACAGCACGGGGGGCTTGGCTCCAGATACGCAGTATTTT. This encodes CASSHSTGGLAPDTQYF.